One and the same sample provided the 26 T cell receptor beta chains below, sequenced in a study of T-cell reconstitution after alpha-beta-depleted transplantation in children. Unique molecular identifiers were incorporated when the TCRbeta library was constructed. TCRdb passed the PCR reads through MiXCR, listing each CDR3 protein once. The data contain 200,000 to 250,000 distinct CDR3 sequences, roughly 9% of them seen just once; the ten biggest clones take up about 6%. The sample in question was PBMCs from the stem cell graft donor, obtained from the stem cell graft. The receptors derive from a human donor who donated a stem cell graft to a child with acute lymphoblastic leukemia.

This clonotype showed up many times. The J gene is TRBJ2-7, the V gene TRBV5-6; D is unclear. Trimming left V 0 bases short and J 0 bases short, with 10 bases between. CDR3 length equals 15 residues. Germline CDR1 reads SGHDT; CDR2 reads YYEEEE. CDR3 amino acids: CASSLEPENSYEQYF. DNA for the CDR3: TGTGCCAGCAGCTTGGAGCCAGAAAACTCCTACGAGCAGTACTTC.

This clonotype was seen a handful of times. The J gene is TRBJ1-4, the V gene TRBV10-3, with TRBD1 identical over 7 bases. The CDR3 length is 14 residues. V was pared by 10 bases and J by 3 bases, with 8 bases of the junction left unmatched. Looked up from germline, CDR1 is ENHRY and CDR2 is SYGVKD. Here the CDR3 DNA reads TGTGCCACCCAGGGGGACAACCCTAATGAAAAACTGTTTTTT. This gives the protein CATQGDNPNEKLFF.

CDR3: CASRGGPADTQYF. The CDR3 DNA reads TGTGCCAGCAGGGGCGGGCCCGCGGATACGCAGTATTTT. The chain couples TRBV27 to TRBJ2-3; D may be TRBD2 (5 bases). CDR3 length: 13 amino acids. Looked up from germline, CDR1 is MNHEY and CDR2 is SMNVEV (reference sequence). V lost 6 bases, J lost 6 bases, and 13 bases lay in between.

The chain links TRBV5-1 to TRBJ2-2; D gene ambiguous. With 0 bases removed from V and 3 bases from J, the gap between germline ends came to 6 bases. Looked up from germline, CDR1 is SGHRS and CDR2 is YFSETQ. The CDR3 spans 14 residues. CDR3 loop: CASSLGQHTGELFF. The CDR3 DNA sequence: TGCGCCAGCAGCTTGGGGCAGCACACCGGGGAGCTGTTTTTT.

This chain joins TRBV5-1 and TRBJ2-2; TRBD1 matches at 8 bases. The length of the CDR3 is 14 residues. The germline gives CDR1 SGHRS, CDR2 YFSETQ. V lost 4 bases and J lost 3; bases outside the gene matches: 2. The CDR3 region has the DNA TGCGCCAGCAGCGTACAGGGGGACACCGGGGAGCTGTTTTTT. Its protein product is CASSVQGDTGELFF.

This clonotype appeared many times. V and J are TRBV10-3 and TRBJ2-2; 11 bases align to TRBD2. The J segment lost 1 base and the V segment lost 2 bases, leaving 3 bases of the junction unmatched. Germline V gene sequence: CDR1 ENHRY, CDR2 SYGVKD. The CDR3 contains 17 residues. The CDR3 bases are TGTGCCATCAGTGAGCTCGGACTAGCGGGGAACACCGGGGAGCTGTTTTTT. Residues: CAISELGLAGNTGELFF.

The sample holds a few counts of this clonotype. This rearrangement joins TRBV5-1 to TRBJ2-7; the match to TRBD1 covers 9 bases. The CDR3 consists of 15 residues. The trim removed 3 bases at V and 7 bases at J, leaving 11 bases unmatched. Looked up from germline, CDR1 is SGHRS and CDR2 is YFSETQ. CDR3 loop: CASSWGGQGHTEQYF. CDR3 DNA sequence: TGCGCCAGCAGCTGGGGGGGACAGGGACATACGGAGCAGTACTTC.

This clonotype was seen just once. The rearrangement joins TRBV5-5 to TRBJ1-5; 7 bases line up with TRBD1. The V gene's germline CDR1 is SGHKS and CDR2 YYEKEE (reference sequence). The V segment lost 3 bases and the J segment 0 bases; nucleotides outside the gene matches: 12. This CDR3 comprises 18 residues. Written as DNA, the CDR3 is TGTGCCAGCAGCTCGGAACCGGGACAGCTTTATAGCAATCAGCCCCAGCATTTT. Translating it yields CASSSEPGQLYSNQPQHF. The entire variable domain, with the rest obtained from reference TRBV5-5 and TRBJ1-5, is as follows: DAGVTQSPTHLIKTRGQQVTLRCSPISGHKSVSWYQQVLGQGPQFIFQYYEKEERGRGNFPDRFSARQFPNYSSELNVNALLLGDSALYLCASSSEPGQLYSNQPQHFGDGTRLSIL.

This clonotype was detected only a few times. The chain recombines TRBV9 with TRBJ2-5; tentatively, D is TRBD1 or TRBD2 (6 bases each). The germline V gene has CDR1 SGDLS and CDR2 YYNGEE. The CDR3 length is 17 residues. V lost 3 bases and J lost 4, with 22 bases in between. The CDR3 spells CASSGGSSLRGRETQYF. The CDR3 DNA reads TGTGCCAGCAGCGGAGGCTCGAGCCTCCGGGGGCGAGAGACCCAGTACTTC. The variable domain in full, with the rest retrieved from reference TRBV9 and TRBJ2-5, is DSGVTQTPKHLITATGQRVTLRCSPRSGDLSVYWYQQSLDQGLQFLIQYYNGEERAKGNILERFSAQQFPDLHSELNLSSLELGDSALYFCASSGGSSLRGRETQYFGPGTRLLVL.

In this sample, this clonotype turned up many times. The chain combines TRBV12-3 or TRBV12-4 with TRBJ2-3, with D perhaps TRBD1 (5 bases). The V and J ends lost 6 bases and 2 bases respectively, with 18 bases between them. This CDR3 contains 16 residues. The CDR3 loop reads CASRRTGPVATDTQYF. The CDR3 region has the DNA TGTGCCAGCAGGCGAACAGGTCCGGTGGCCACAGATACGCAGTATTTT.

The chain recombines TRBV28 with TRBJ2-7, with unresolved D. Germline V gene data show CDR1 as MDHEN and CDR2 as SYDVKM. The CDR3 is made up of 14 amino acids. V lost 5 bases, J lost 3 bases, and 14 bases lay in between. The CDR3 region is CASSPIGVRYEQYF. The CDR3 coding sequence is TGTGCCAGCAGTCCGATAGGAGTTCGCTACGAGCAGTACTTC.

The chain couples TRBV6-5 to TRBJ1-2, with D maybe TRBD1 (5 bases). The CDR3 consists of 15 residues. V lost 2 bases and J 2 bases, leaving 12 bases between the germline ends. CDR1 MNHEY and CDR2 SVGAGI come from the germline V gene. The chain's CDR3 is CASSYGDPANYGYTF. In DNA form, the CDR3 reads TGTGCCAGCAGTTACGGGGACCCCGCCAACTATGGCTACACCTTC.

The chain has TRBV10-3 and TRBJ2-1, with no clear D. Germline-derived CDR1 and CDR2 are ENHRY and SYGVKD. With 0 bases removed from V and 9 bases from J, the gap between germline ends came to 9 bases. CDR3 size: 13 residues. CDR3 region: CAISESGGIEQFF. The CDR3 nucleotides read TGTGCCATCAGTGAGTCAGGCGGTATTGAGCAGTTCTTC.

This clonotype was detected many times. This chain uses TRBV7-9 with TRBJ2-7; 10 bases align to TRBD2. J was trimmed by 3 bases and V by 3 bases; bases with no gene match: 11. Germline CDR1 SEHNR, CDR2 FQNEAQ (reference sequence). This CDR3 has 17 residues. The CDR3 here is CASSLGISGGAFYEQYF. The CDR3 DNA follows: TGTGCCAGCAGCTTGGGGATAAGCGGGGGGGCTTTCTACGAGCAGTACTTC.

The chain couples TRBV5-1 to TRBJ1-5, with D perhaps TRBD1 (6 bases). This CDR3 has 14 residues. The ends were cut back, 2 bases at V and 4 bases at J, with 10 bases in the middle. The germline gives CDR1 SGHRS, CDR2 YFSETQ. The CDR3 bases are TGCGCCAGCAGCTTAGGGGGTTGGAATCAGCCCCAGCATTTT. This gives the protein CASSLGGWNQPQHF.

The gene calls are TRBV4-3 and TRBJ1-3; D might be TRBD1 (5 bases). Germline V lookup: CDR1 LGHNA, CDR2 YSLEER. Trimming removed 0 bases from V and 2 bases from J, with 11 bases in between. This CDR3 is built from 16 residues. DNA for the CDR3: TGCGCCAGCAGCCAAGAACCCGGGACTGCTGGAAACACCATATATTTT. Its protein product is CASSQEPGTAGNTIYF.

This clonotype has a handful of counts. This chain joins TRBV19 and TRBJ1-4; TRBD1 aligns across 9 bases. V was pared by 6 bases and J by 7 bases, with 6 bases of the junction left unmatched. The length of the CDR3 is 14 residues. The germline V gene has CDR1 LNHDA and CDR2 SQIVND (reference sequence). The CDR3 sequence: CASSQTGGSEKLFF. The CDR3 DNA is TGTGCCAGTAGCCAGACAGGGGGGAGTGAAAAACTGTTTTTT.

This chain joins TRBV28 and TRBJ2-3, with D tentatively TRBD1 (5 bases). The CDR3 covers 11 residues. Germline V gene data show CDR1 as MDHEN and CDR2 as SYDVKM. Trimming took 8 bases from V and 8 from J, leaving 11 bases between them. Here the CDR3 DNA reads TGTGCCAGCCTCGAGCAGGGTACGCAGTATTTT. It yields the protein CASLEQGTQYF.

There are many counts of this clonotype. The rearrangement joins TRBV5-6 to TRBJ1-6; TRBD1 is a possible D gene (6 bases). CDR1 and CDR2 (germline): SGHDT, YYEEEE. The CDR3 loop spans 16 amino acids. V was cut by 4 bases and J by 8 bases, with 19 bases left in between. The CDR3 sequence is CASSAQTGLGDSPLHF. The CDR3 nucleotides read TGTGCCAGCAGCGCTCAAACAGGGTTGGGGGATTCACCCCTCCACTTT.

The chain couples TRBV5-1 to TRBJ2-5, with a possible D match to TRBD1 (7 bases). CDR3 length equals 14 residues. Germline V gene sequence: CDR1 SGHRS, CDR2 YFSETQ. The germline V and J ends were trimmed by 4 bases and 2 bases, with 12 bases remaining between them. The CDR3 loop reads CASSGGTVQETQYF. CDR3 bases: TGCGCCAGCAGCGGAGGGACAGTACAAGAGACCCAGTACTTC.

This clonotype was counted between two and nine times. The chain uses TRBV12-3 or TRBV12-4 and TRBJ1-1; 11 positions agree with TRBD1. V was clipped by 5 bases and J by 6 bases; unmatched bases: 5. The CDR3 has 14 amino acids. The CDR3 DNA follows: TGTGCCAGCAGTGGGGACAGGGGGGGGCCTGAAGCTTTCTTT. Translating gives CASSGDRGGPEAFF.

A few counts support this clonotype. The V and J genes are TRBV18 and TRBJ2-1; TRBD1 matches at 8 bases. Germline trimming cut 3 bases from V and 8 bases from J; bases unmatched to any gene: 3. Germline V lookup: CDR1 KGHSH, CDR2 LQKENI. CDR3 length: 13 amino acids. The CDR3 here is CASSPPTGDEQFF. The CDR3 region has the DNA TGTGCCAGCTCACCCCCGACAGGGGATGAGCAGTTCTTC.

This clonotype has a count of ten or more. The chain uses TRBV7-9 and TRBJ1-1, with D perhaps matching TRBD1 (6 bases). Germline V lookup: CDR1 SEHNR, CDR2 FQNEAQ (reference sequence). The CDR3 consists of 13 residues. Trimming shortened V by 6 bases and J by 5 bases, and 13 bases separated the two germline ends. The chain's CDR3 is CASRPKGGTEAFF. The CDR3 DNA sequence: TGTGCCAGCAGGCCCAAGGGGGGGACTGAAGCTTTCTTT.

Points on this clonotype: This may stem from a read error, because a much larger clone lies one nucleotide away. The V and J genes are TRBV2 and TRBJ2-7; no reliable D call. CDR3 length: 13 residues. With 6 bases removed from V and 6 bases from J, the gap between germline ends came to 15 bases. The germline CDR1 and CDR2 sequences are SNHLY and FYNNEI. CDR3 in amino acids: CASRETILGEQYV. In DNA, the CDR3 is TGTGCCAGCAGGGAAACTATTCTCGGCGAGCAGTACGTC.

In its sample, this clonotype was seen a few times. The chain recombines TRBV11-2 with TRBJ2-5; 12 positions match TRBD2. Unmatched junction bases numbered 11, after V lost 1 base and J lost 5 bases. The CDR3 has 18 residues. Germline V lookup: CDR1 SGHAT, CDR2 FQNNGV. CDR3 sequence (DNA): TGTGCCAGCAGCTTAGGAGGCCTAGCGGGGGGGCCATTCGAGACCCAGTACTTC. Translation: CASSLGGLAGGPFETQYF.

This clonotype came up many times. The rearrangement uses TRBV5-6 and TRBJ2-4; no clear D. Germline V gene lookup returns CDR1 SGHDT and CDR2 YYEEEE. The CDR3 runs to 14 residues. V shed 5 bases and J shed 1 base, with 10 bases lying between them. The CDR3 DNA reads TGTGCCAGCAGTCCCACTGGGGCCAAAAACATTCAGTACTTC. Protein product: CASSPTGAKNIQYF.